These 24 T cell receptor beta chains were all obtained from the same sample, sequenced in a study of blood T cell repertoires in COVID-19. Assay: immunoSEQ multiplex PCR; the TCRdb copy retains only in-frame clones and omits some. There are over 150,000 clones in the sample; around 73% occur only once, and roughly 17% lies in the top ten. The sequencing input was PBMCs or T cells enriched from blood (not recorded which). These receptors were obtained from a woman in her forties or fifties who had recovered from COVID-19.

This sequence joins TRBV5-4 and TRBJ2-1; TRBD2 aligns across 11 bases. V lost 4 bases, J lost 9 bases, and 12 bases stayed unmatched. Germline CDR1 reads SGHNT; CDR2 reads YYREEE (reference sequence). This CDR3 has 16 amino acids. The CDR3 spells CASSPPGLAAIGEQFF. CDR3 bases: TGTGCCAGCAGCCCCCCGGGACTAGCGGCCATCGGTGAGCAGTTCTTC.

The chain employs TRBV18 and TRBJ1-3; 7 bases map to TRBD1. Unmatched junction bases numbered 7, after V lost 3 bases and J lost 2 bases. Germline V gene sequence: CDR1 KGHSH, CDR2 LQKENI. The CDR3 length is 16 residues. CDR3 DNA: TGTGCCAGCTCACCCTCGTCAGACAGGGCTGGAAACACCATATATTTT. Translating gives CASSPSSDRAGNTIYF.

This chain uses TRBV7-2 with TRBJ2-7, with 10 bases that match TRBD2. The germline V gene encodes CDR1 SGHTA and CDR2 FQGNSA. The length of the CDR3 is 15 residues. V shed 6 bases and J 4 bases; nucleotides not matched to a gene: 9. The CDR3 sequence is CASRVASGRVYEQYF. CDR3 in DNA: TGTGCCAGCAGGGTAGCTAGCGGGAGAGTTTACGAGCAGTACTTC. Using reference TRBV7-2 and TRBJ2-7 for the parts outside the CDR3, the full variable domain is GAGVSQSPSNKVTEKGKDVELRCDPISGHTALYWYRQSLGQGLEFLIYFQGNSAPDKSGLPSDRFSAERTGGSVSTLTIQRTQQEDSAVYLCASRVASGRVYEQYFGPGTRLTVT.

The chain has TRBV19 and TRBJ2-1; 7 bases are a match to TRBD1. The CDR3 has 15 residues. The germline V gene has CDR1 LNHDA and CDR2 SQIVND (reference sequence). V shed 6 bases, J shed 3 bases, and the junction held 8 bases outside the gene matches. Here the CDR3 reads CASRNRGQNYNEQFF. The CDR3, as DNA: TGTGCCAGTAGAAACAGGGGTCAAAACTACAATGAGCAGTTCTTC.

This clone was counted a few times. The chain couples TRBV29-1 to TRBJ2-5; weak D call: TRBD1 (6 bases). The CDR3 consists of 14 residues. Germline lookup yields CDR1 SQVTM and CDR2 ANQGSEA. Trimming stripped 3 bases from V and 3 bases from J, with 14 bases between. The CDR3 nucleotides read TGCAGCGTTGAGAGGCAGGGGACCAAAGAGACCCAGTACTTC. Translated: CSVERQGTKETQYF.

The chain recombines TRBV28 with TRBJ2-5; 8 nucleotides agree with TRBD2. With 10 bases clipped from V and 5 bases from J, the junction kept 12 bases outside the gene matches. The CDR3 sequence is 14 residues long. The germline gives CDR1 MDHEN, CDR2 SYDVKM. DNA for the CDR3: TGTGCCATTAGCGGGAAGGCGGGGAGGGAGACCCAGTACTTC. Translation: CAISGKAGRETQYF.

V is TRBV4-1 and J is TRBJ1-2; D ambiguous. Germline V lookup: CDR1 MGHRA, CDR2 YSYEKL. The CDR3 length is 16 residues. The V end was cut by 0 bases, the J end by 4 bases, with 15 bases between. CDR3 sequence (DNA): TGCGCCAGCAGCCAAGAATCATCTGGCAGACTCTATGGCTACACCTTC. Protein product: CASSQESSGRLYGYTF.

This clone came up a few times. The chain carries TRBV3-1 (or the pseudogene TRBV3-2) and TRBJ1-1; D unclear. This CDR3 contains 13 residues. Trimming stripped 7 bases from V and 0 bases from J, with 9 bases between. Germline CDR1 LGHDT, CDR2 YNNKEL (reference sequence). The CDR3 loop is CASTGVMNTEAFF. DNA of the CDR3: TGTGCCAGCACCGGGGTTATGAACACTGAAGCTTTCTTT.

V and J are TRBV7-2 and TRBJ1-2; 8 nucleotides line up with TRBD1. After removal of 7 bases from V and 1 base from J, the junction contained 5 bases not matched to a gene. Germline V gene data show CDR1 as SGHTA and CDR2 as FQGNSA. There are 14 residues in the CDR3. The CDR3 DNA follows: TGTGCCAGCACGGAAGGACAGGGTAACTATGGCTACACCTTC. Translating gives CASTEGQGNYGYTF. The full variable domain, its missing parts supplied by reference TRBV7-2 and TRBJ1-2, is GAGVSQSPSNKVTEKGKDVELRCDPISGHTALYWYRQSLGQGLEFLIYFQGNSAPDKSGLPSDRFSAERTGGSVSTLTIQRTQQEDSAVYLCASTEGQGNYGYTFGSGTRLTVV.

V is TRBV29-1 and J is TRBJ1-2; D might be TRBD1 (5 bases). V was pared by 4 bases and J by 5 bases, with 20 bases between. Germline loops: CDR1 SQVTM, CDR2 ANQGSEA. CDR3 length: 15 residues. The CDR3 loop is CSVGGDSSSGYGYTF. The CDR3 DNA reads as TGCAGCGTTGGCGGCGACAGCTCCAGTGGATATGGCTACACCTTC.

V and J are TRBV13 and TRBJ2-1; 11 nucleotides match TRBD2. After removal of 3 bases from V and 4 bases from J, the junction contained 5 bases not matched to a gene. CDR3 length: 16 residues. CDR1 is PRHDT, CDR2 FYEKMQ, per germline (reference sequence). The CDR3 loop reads CASSFTTSGDYNEQFF. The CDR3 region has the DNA TGTGCCAGCAGCTTTACGACTAGCGGGGATTACAATGAGCAGTTCTTC.

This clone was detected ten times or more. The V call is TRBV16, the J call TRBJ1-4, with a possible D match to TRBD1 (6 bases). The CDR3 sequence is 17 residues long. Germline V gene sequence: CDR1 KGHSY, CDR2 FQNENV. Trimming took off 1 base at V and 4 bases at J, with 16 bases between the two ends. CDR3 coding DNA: TGTGCCAGCAGCCAATATTCACAGGGAACCAGTAATGAAAAACTGTTTTTT. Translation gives CASSQYSQGTSNEKLFF.

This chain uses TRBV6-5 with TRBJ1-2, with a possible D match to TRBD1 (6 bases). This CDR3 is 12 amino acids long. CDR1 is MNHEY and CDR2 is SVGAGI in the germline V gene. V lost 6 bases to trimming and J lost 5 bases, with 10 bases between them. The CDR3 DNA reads TGTGCCAGCAGCACGAGGGGGTATGGCTACACCTTC. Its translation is CASSTRGYGYTF.

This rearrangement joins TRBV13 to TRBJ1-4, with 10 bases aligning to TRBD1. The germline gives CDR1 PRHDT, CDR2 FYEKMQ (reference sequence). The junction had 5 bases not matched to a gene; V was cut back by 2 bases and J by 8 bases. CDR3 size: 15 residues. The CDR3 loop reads CASSLLTGGKEKLFF. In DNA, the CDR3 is TGTGCCAGCAGCTTACTGACAGGGGGCAAAGAAAAACTGTTTTTT.

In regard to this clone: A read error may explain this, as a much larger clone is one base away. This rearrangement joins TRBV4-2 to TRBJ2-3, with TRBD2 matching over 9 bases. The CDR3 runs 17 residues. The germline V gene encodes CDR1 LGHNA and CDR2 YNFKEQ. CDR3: CPSSQDGAGGGADTQYF. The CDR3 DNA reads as TGTCCCAGCAGCCAAGACGGCGCGGGAGGGGGGGCAGATACGCAGTATTTT.

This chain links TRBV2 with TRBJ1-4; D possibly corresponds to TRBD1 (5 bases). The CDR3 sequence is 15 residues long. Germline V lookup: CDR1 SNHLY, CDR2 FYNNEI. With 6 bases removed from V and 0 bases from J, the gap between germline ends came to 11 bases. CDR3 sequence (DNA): TGTGCCAGCAGGTACAGGATCGCAACTAATGAAAAACTGTTTTTT. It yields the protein CASRYRIATNEKLFF.

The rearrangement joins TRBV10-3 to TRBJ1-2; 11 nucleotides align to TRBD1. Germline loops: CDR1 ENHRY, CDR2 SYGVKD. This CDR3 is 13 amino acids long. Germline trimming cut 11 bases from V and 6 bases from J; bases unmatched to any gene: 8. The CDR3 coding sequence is TGTGCCGCCTCGGGACAGGGGGGAAATGGCTACACCTTC. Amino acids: CAASGQGGNGYTF.

The CDR3 nucleotides read TGTGCCAGCAGTTTCTCCGACAGCTACGAGCAGTACTTC. Its protein product is CASSFSDSYEQYF. The rearrangement links TRBV12-3 or TRBV12-4 to TRBJ2-7; a possible D gene is TRBD1 (5 bases). This CDR3 region has 13 residues. V was trimmed by 3 bases and J by 3 bases, leaving 9 bases between them.

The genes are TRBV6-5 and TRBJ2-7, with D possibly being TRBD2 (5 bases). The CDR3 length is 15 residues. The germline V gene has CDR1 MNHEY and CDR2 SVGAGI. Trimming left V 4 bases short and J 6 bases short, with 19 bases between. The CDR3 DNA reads TGTGCCAGCAGTTGGGCGGGTTCCCAAAGCCTCGAGCAGTACTTC. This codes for CASSWAGSQSLEQYF.

The DNA for the CDR3 is TGTGCCAGCAGCTTACAGGGACAGGGCACTGAAGCTTTCTTT. This translates into CASSLQGQGTEAFF. The chain carries TRBV7-2 and TRBJ1-1; 9 bases are shared with TRBD1. The CDR3 runs 14 residues. V lost 2 bases to trimming and J lost 4 bases; unmatched junction nucleotides: 2. CDR1 and CDR2 (germline): SGHTA, FQGNSA.

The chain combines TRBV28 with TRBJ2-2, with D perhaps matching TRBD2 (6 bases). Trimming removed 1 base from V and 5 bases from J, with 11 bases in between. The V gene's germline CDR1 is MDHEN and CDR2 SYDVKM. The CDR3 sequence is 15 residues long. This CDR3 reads CASSLSGLRTGELFF. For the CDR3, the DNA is TGTGCCAGCAGTTTATCCGGACTACGTACCGGGGAGCTGTTTTTT.

CDR3 protein: CASSQWGASGRSVETQYF. CDR3 DNA: TGTGCCAGCAGCCAATGGGGCGCTAGCGGGAGAAGCGTGGAGACCCAGTACTTC. The chain carries TRBV16 and TRBJ2-5; 10 nucleotides match TRBD2. CDR3 length: 18 amino acids. In germline, CDR1 is KGHSY, CDR2 FQNENV. V shed 1 base, J shed 5 bases, and the junction held 13 bases outside the gene matches.

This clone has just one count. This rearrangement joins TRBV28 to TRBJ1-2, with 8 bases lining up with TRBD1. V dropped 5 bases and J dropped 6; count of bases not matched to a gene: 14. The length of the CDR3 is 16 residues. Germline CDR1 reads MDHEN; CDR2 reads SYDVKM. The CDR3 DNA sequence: TGTGCCAGCAGTCACCCGAATCAGGGGGCGTTGGATGGCTACACCTTC. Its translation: CASSHPNQGALDGYTF.

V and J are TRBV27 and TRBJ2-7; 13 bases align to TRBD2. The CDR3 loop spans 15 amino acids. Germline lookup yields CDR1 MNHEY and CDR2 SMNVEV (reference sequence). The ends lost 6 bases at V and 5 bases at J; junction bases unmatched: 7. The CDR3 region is CASSLTSGRRNEQYF. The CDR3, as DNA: TGTGCCAGCAGCTTGACTAGCGGGAGGAGAAACGAGCAGTACTTC.